This TCR beta chain appears in the sequencing data of a study of identical twins listed by TCRdb under 2016. Regarding the research as a whole: TCR alpha and beta repertoires from monozygotic twins, unrelated adults of various ages and cord blood were deep-sequenced to test whether fetal clonotypes persist. Replicate twin experiments were performed at different times using different library preparation protocols to rule out contamination. General findings and caveats noted by the study authors: In monozygotic twins, out-of-frame TCR alpha sharing was systematically underestimated by recombination models, although the models agreed with sharing between unrelated individuals. Because the same donors could not be followed over many years, the conclusions depended on cross-sectional statistical analysis. Compared with coincidental sharing between unrelated individuals, out-of-frame TCR alpha sequences shared between twins had an excess of sequences with low generation probability. Excess twin sharing in beta out-of-frame sequences was weaker because fewer shared sequences lowered the signal-to-noise ratio. Abundant cord blood beta clonotypes had fewer insertions, young adult naive repertoires showed a similar but weaker trend, and memory repertoires showed no such trend. Invariant T cells such as MAIT and iNKT could partly confound zero-insertion analyses, although diverse VJ usage argued against such confounding for most clonotypes.

About this clonotype: The specificity of this receptor is unknown. No qualities accompany the bases; no much larger clone lies one base away.

Every donor in the study was a healthy Caucasian. The twin cohort consisted of three pairs of female monozygotic twins, all aged roughly 18 to 29 years. The RNA used for TCR libraries was isolated from peripheral blood mononuclear cells. Library method: 5' RACE. The instrument was an Illumina HiSeq 2000. Template switching introduced a universal primer binding site; the final cDNA contained a unique molecular identifier, enabling accurate counting of TCR cDNA molecules. Specific primers in the conserved constant-segment region were used to synthesize first-strand cDNA for the TCR alpha and beta chains. To control for contamination, each cDNA library was double barcoded with a SMART-Mk sample barcode plus Illumina barcodes. Two successive PCR steps introduced TruSeq adapter sequences along with Illumina sample barcodes. The TCR alpha and beta cDNA libraries were sequenced on the Illumina HiSeq platform using custom primers. In the paper's pipeline: Raw reads were processed with MiGEC to extract unique molecular identifiers, and MiXCR was used to determine CDR3 positions. Recombination models were inferred per individual with the repgenHMM and IGoR tools using an EM algorithm. The analysis of shared clonotypes was done with the tcR package in R, with sharing normalized by the product of cloneset sizes. To study raw recombination free of thymic and clonal selection effects, out-of-frame nonproductive sequences were analyzed. TCRdb reprocessed the public reads (quality trimming at Q25 with fastp, clone calling with MiXCR) and kept in-frame beta chains. Here each entry gathers all rows of one CDR3 protein and keeps the most common genes and DNA. The V and J calls come from TCRdb's annotation, not from the publication. The sample includes about 660,000 distinct CDR3 sequences, with approximately 9% observed a single time. Around 0.98% of the sample comes from the top ten.

The same data also went into a second study, on yellow fever vaccine responses in identical twins. As noted in the second study: The T cell response to vaccination in identical twins was reported by the authors to appear partly convergent and partly personalized. In identical twins, the study followed T cell clones that responded to the vaccine with precision.

The sample consisted of PBMCs. This receptor was identified in a woman aged 18 to 35 in good health.

The CDR3 protein sequence reads: CSARDLARYQETQYF. DNA sequence: TGCAGTGCTAGAGATCTAGCGAGGTACCAAGAGACCCAGTACTTC. The sequence joins TRBV20-1 to TRBJ2-5; the D gene is perhaps TRBD2, from 6 matching bases. CDR1 DFQATT and CDR2 SNEGSKA are derived from the germline V gene (reference sequence). V is cut by 0 bases and J by 0 bases, and the space between the germline ends is 11 bases. The CDR3 runs 15 residues from the cysteine to the phenylalanine. CDR3 DNA only is kept here, 45 bases in frame from base 1.